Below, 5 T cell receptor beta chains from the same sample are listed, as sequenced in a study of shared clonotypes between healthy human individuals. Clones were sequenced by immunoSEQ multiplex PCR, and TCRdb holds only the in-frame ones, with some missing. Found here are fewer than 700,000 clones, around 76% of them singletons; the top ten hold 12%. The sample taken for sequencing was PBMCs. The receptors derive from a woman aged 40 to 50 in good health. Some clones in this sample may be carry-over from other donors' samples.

Here the CDR3 DNA reads TGTGCCAGCAGCTCCTACAGGGGGCGTCGGAATGAGCAGTTCTTC. Its protein is CASSSYRGRRNEQFF. V usage is TRBV11-2 and J usage is TRBJ2-1; 9 bases fit TRBD1. J lost 7 bases, V lost 4 bases, and 8 bases had no gene match. From germline, CDR1 is SGHAT and CDR2 FQNNGV. This CDR3 is built from 15 residues. Filled out from reference TRBV11-2 and TRBJ2-1, the complete variable domain reads EAGVAQSPRYKIIEKRQSVAFWCNPISGHATLYWYQQILGQGPKLLIQFQNNGVVDDSQLPKDRFSAERLKGVDSTLKIQPAKLEDSAVYLCASSSYRGRRNEQFFGPGTRLTVL.

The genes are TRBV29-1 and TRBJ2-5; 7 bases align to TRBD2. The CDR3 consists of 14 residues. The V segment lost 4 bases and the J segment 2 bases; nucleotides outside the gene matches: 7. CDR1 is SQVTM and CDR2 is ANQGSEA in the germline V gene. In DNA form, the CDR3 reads TGCAGCGTTGCCCTGGGGGGAGGGCAAGAGACCCAGTACTTC. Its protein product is CSVALGGGQETQYF.

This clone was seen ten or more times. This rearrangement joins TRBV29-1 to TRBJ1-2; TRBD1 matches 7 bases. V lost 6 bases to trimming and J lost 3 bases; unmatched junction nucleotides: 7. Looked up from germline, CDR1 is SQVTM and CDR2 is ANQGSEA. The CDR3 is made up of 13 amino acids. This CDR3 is CSVQTGNHYGYTF. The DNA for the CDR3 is TGCAGCGTACAGACAGGGAATCACTATGGCTACACCTTC.

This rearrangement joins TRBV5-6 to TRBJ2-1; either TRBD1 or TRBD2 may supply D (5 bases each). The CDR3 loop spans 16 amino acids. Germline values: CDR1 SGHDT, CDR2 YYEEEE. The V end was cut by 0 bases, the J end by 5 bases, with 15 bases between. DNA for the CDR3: TGTGCCAGCAGCTTGGTTTCCGCAGAGGGACACAATGAGCAGTTCTTC. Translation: CASSLVSAEGHNEQFF.

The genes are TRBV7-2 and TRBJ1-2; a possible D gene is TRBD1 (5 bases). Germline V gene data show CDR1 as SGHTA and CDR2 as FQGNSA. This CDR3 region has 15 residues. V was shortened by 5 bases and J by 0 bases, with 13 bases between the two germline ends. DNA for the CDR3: TGTGCCAGCAGCATCAACCGGGACTCTAACTATGGCTACACCTTC. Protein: CASSINRDSNYGYTF.